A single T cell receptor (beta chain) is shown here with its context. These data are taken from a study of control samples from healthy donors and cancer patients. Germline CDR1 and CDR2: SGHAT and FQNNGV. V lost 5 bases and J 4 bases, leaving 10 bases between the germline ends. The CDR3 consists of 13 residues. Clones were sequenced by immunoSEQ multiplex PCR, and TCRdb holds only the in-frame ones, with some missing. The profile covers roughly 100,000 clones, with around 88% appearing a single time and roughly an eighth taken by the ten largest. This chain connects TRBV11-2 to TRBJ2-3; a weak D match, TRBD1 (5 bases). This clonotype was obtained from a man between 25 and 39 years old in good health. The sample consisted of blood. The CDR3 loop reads CASSAQGADTQYF. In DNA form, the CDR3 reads TGTGCCAGCAGCGCTCAGGGCGCAGATACGCAGTATTTT.